This T cell receptor (beta chain) was sequenced in a study of shared clonotypes between healthy human individuals. Clones were sequenced by immunoSEQ multiplex PCR, and TCRdb holds only the in-frame ones, with some missing. Altogether over a million clones are present, about three quarters being singletons, with the ten largest covering 1.4%. Sequenced input: memory CD4+ T cells sorted from blood. Subset described: CD45RA-negative fraction. This clonotype originated in a man aged 18 to 30 in good health.

The CDR3 DNA sequence: TGTGCCAGCAGCCCTAGGGCGTCAAGTCGGCAAGAGACCCAGTACTTC. Amino acid sequence: CASSPRASSRQETQYF. The rearrangement joins TRBV7-2 to TRBJ2-5; D not certain. Germline assignment: CDR1 SGHTA and CDR2 FQGNSA. CDR3 size: 16 residues. V was pared by 5 bases and J by 2 bases, with 18 bases between.